The clone carrying this T cell receptor (beta chain) was counted ten times or more. The antigen is not known. This CDR3 contains 15 residues. Germline CDR1 LNHDA, CDR2 SQIVND (reference sequence). Trimming shortened V by 3 bases and J by 2 bases, and 11 bases separated the two germline ends. Investigators amplified TCR beta CDR3 regions from RNA transcripts. An opening RT-PCR round employed HTBI primers and preceded a second-round multiplex PCR. Using its own MiXCR run on the multiplex PCR reads, TCRdb lists one record per CDR3 protein. The table has a few hundred thousand distinct CDR3 sequences, 17% seen once. This sample is drawn from a study of Graves' ophthalmopathy and Graves' hyperthyroidism. Study-level points and caveats: Blood shared most expanded thyroid clonotypes above 0.001 frequency. Sensitivity reached 70.59% and specificity 72.22% when the model predicted ophthalmopathy progression.

Sequencing used peripheral blood. The rearrangement links TRBV19 to TRBJ1-5; D remains unclear. The source is an adult woman with stable Graves' hyperthyroidism. The CDR3 reads CASSMAGKGNQPQHF. CDR3 coding DNA: TGTGCCAGTAGTATGGCGGGTAAAGGCAATCAGCCCCAGCATTTT.